The 14 T cell receptor beta chains reported below all come from one sample, sequenced in a study of shared clonotypes between healthy human individuals. The naive CD8 population came from CD45RO-negative cells selected for CCR7, without terminally differentiated effector memory CD45RA+ cells. Clones were read by immunoSEQ multiplex PCR, and TCRdb kept only the in-frame ones, dropping some. The repertoire consists of roughly 2.1 million clones, with about 93% occurring once and the leading ten covering 1.7%. The specimen was naive CD8+ T cells from PBMCs. The source of these receptors is a man between 18 and 35 years old in good health. Some clones in this sample may be carry-over from other donors' samples.

The rearrangement links TRBV30 to TRBJ1-1; a weak D match, TRBD1 (6 bases). The germline V gene encodes CDR1 GTSNPN and CDR2 SVGIG (reference sequence). The CDR3 runs to 13 residues. V was shortened by 8 bases and J by 10 bases, with 23 bases between the two germline ends. The CDR3 is CAGDGGLQEVAFF. CDR3 nucleotide sequence: TGTGCCGGGGACGGGGGGCTCCAGGAGGTAGCTTTCTTT.

CDR3 protein: CASSGRGHSGNTIYF. The CDR3 DNA is TGTGCCAGCAGCGGGAGGGGGCACTCTGGAAACACCATATATTTT. The chain uses TRBV11-2 and TRBJ1-3; 7 positions match TRBD1. Trimming removed 5 bases from V and 0 bases from J; junction bases left unmatched: 4. CDR1 is SGHAT and CDR2 is FQNNGV in the germline V gene. The CDR3 is made up of 15 amino acids.

This clone was observed a single time. The CDR3 DNA reads as TGTGCCAGCAGTTTTCAGCGGGAGGGCCCCGGGGAGCTGTTTTTT. The encoded protein is CASSFQREGPGELFF. The chain is built from TRBV28 and TRBJ2-2, with TRBD2 identical over 10 bases. J gave up 6 bases and V 3 bases, and 4 bases lay outside the gene matches. The CDR3 extends over 15 amino acids. The V gene's germline CDR1 is MDHEN and CDR2 SYDVKM.

Points on this clone: Since a much larger clone is just one base distant, this may be a read error. The chain couples TRBV27 to TRBJ2-3; TRBD1 agrees at 9 bases. The germline V gene has CDR1 MNHEY and CDR2 SMNVEV (reference sequence). V was clipped by 5 bases and J by 1 base; unmatched bases: 4. This CDR3 contains 15 residues. Written as DNA, the CDR3 is TGTGCCAGCAGTGATAGGACAGGGGGCACAGATACGCAGTATTTT. This sequence encodes CASSDRTGGTDTQYF.

The chain couples TRBV9 to TRBJ1-3; D gene unclear. Germline CDR1 and CDR2: SGDLS and YYNGEE. CDR3 length equals 17 residues. Trimming shortened V by 0 bases and J by 0 bases, and 13 bases separated the two germline ends. This CDR3 is CASSVGSSGVSGNTIYF. As DNA, the CDR3 is TGTGCCAGCAGCGTAGGCAGCAGTGGGGTCTCTGGAAACACCATATATTTT.

This clone was seen only a few times. The V gene is TRBV5-4, the J gene TRBJ2-7, with D perhaps TRBD1 (6 bases). CDR1 and CDR2 (germline): SGHNT, YYREEE (reference sequence). This CDR3 spans 15 amino acids. Between the trimmed V and J ends, which lost 2 bases and 3 bases, there was a span of 15 bases. In nucleotides, the CDR3 is TGTGCCAGCAGCTTTGGTTTGGGGGCGGTCTACGAGCAGTACTTC. Encoded protein: CASSFGLGAVYEQYF.

Worth noting for this clone: This sample also contains other DNA sequences that code for the same CDR3. V usage is TRBV27 and J usage is TRBJ2-7; 7 bases fit TRBD2. This CDR3 contains 15 residues. From germline, CDR1 is MNHEY and CDR2 SMNVEV (reference sequence). V dropped 1 base and J dropped 1; count of bases not matched to a gene: 4. CDR3 in DNA: TGTGCCAGCAGTTTATTTGGCGGGAGTTCCTACGAGCAGTACTTC. It is translated as CASSLFGGSSYEQYF.

This chain uses TRBV11-2 with TRBJ2-7; no definite D call. The CDR3 sequence is 15 residues long. Trimming pared 1 base from V and 5 bases from J, leaving 15 bases between. Germline values: CDR1 SGHAT, CDR2 FQNNGV. CDR3 in DNA: TGTGCCAGCAGCTTAGCCCTAGGCAGCCGAGACGAGCAGTACTTC. It is translated as CASSLALGSRDEQYF.

This clone was recorded once. The chain combines TRBV5-4 with TRBJ1-1; TRBD1 agrees at 11 bases. CDR3 length: 14 residues. Germline CDR1 and CDR2: SGHNT and YYREEE (reference sequence). The trim removed 4 bases at V and 3 bases at J, leaving 2 bases unmatched. CDR3 region: CASSPDRGHTEAFF. The DNA for the CDR3 is TGTGCCAGCAGCCCGGACAGGGGGCACACTGAAGCTTTCTTT.

The genes are TRBV5-8 and TRBJ2-4; D remains ambiguous. V was shortened by 5 bases and J by 7 bases, with 4 bases between the two germline ends. This CDR3 spans 10 amino acids. CDR1 is SGHTS and CDR2 is YDEGEE in the germline V gene. This chain's CDR3 is CASRLNIQYF. Written as DNA, the CDR3 is TGTGCCAGCAGACTGAACATTCAGTACTTC.

V gene TRBV27 combines with J gene TRBJ2-7; a weak D match, TRBD1 (6 bases). V was trimmed by 0 bases and J by 3 bases, leaving 18 bases between them. Germline V lookup: CDR1 MNHEY, CDR2 SMNVEV (reference sequence). The CDR3 is 17 residues long. CDR3 residues: CASSLSKALGRGYEQYF. In nucleotides, the CDR3 is TGTGCCAGCAGTTTATCTAAAGCCTTGGGCAGGGGCTACGAGCAGTACTTC.

The J gene is TRBJ1-2, the V gene TRBV11-1, with 8 bases that match TRBD1. Trimming took 2 bases from V and 6 from J; bases not matched to a gene: 14. CDR3 length: 17 residues. Germline V gene data show CDR1 as SGHAT and CDR2 as FQDESV (reference sequence). The CDR3 DNA reads as TGTGCCAGCAGCTTAACACGAGCAGGGGGCCTTAGGGATGGCTACACCTTC. This translates into CASSLTRAGGLRDGYTF.

The gene calls are TRBV5-6 and TRBJ2-7, with D perhaps TRBD2 (5 bases). Looked up from germline, CDR1 is SGHDT and CDR2 is YYEEEE. With 4 bases removed from V and 7 bases from J, the gap between germline ends came to 15 bases. This CDR3 is 13 amino acids long. The CDR3 loop is CASSLTTTPEQYF. The DNA for the CDR3 is TGTGCCAGCAGCCTGACTACCACCCCGGAGCAGTACTTC.

The rearrangement links TRBV4-1 to TRBJ2-7; 9 bases map to TRBD1. V dropped 6 bases and J dropped 0; count of bases not matched to a gene: 6. Germline lookup yields CDR1 MGHRA and CDR2 YSYEKL. The CDR3 contains 15 residues. This chain's CDR3 is CASSPGTGISYEQYF. In nucleotides, the CDR3 is TGCGCCAGCAGTCCCGGGACAGGGATCTCCTACGAGCAGTACTTC.